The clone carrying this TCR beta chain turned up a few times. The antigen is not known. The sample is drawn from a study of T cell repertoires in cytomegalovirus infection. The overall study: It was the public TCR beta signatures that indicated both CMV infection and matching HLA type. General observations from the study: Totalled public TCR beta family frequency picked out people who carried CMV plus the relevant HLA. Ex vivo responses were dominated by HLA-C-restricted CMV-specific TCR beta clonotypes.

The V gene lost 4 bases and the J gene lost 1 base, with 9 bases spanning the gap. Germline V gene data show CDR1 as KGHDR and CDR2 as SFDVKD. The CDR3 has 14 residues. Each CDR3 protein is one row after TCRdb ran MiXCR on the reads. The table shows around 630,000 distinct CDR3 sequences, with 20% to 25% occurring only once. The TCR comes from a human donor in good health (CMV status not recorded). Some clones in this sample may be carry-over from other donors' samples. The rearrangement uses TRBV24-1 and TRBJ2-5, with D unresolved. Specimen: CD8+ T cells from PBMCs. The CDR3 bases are TGTGCCACCAGTGACAAGATGCCCCAAGAGACCCAGTACTTC. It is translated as CATSDKMPQETQYF.